The text below deals with one TCR beta chain. This clonotype has just a few counts. There is no known antigen for this receptor. No base quality values were provided; no much bigger clone lies one nucleotide off. The source of the sample is a study of T cells in Graves' hyperthyroidism and ophthalmopathy (dated by TCRdb to the late 2010s). About the study as a whole: Peripheral blood samples were taken at initial diagnosis, before any treatment was given. According to the paper, TCR Vbeta CDR3 sequencing was carried out on 120 to 150 peripheral blood samples, which came from under 50 ophthalmopathy, under 85 hyperthyroidism and approximately 17 progressor patients. For training and testing, the approximately 92 patients in the discovery cohort were randomly divided in a 7:3 ratio. After blood sampling, hyperthyroidism patients were treated with methimazole at a starting dose of 30 mg daily, and ophthalmopathy patients were treated with high-dose intravenous methylprednisolone. In six Graves' hyperthyroidism patients, the study also compared T-cell repertoires from thyroid tissue with T-cell repertoires from blood. To identify distinguishing TCR V-J signatures, a discovery cohort of roughly 100 patients was used, comprising some 43 with Graves' ophthalmopathy and approximately 57 with stable Graves' hyperthyroidism. An independent validation cohort of under 20 hyperthyroidism patients and 15 or so patients who later progressed to ophthalmopathy tested prospective prediction of ophthalmopathy. Overall study outcomes, separate from this receptor: In validation, the model predicted progression to ophthalmopathy a median of approximately 6.6 months before onset, with over 60% sensitivity and nearly 75% specificity. A 13 V-J signature model separated ophthalmopathy from stable hyperthyroidism, with about 88% sensitivity and 81.08% specificity in cross-validation and 80%/75% in testing. Blood samples also contained most of the expanded thyroid clonotypes (frequency above 0.001), which suggests that blood repertoires may reflect thyroid immune responses. No statistical method was used to set the sample size in advance, and investigators knew the group allocation.

The TCR beta CDR3 regions were amplified from RNA transcripts. A first-round RT-PCR of the TCR CDR3 used the HTBI primer set with the Qiagen OneStep RT-PCR kit. The libraries were constructed in a second round of multiplex PCR and then size-selected and purified. Libraries were sequenced paired-end with 100 bp reads on an Illumina HiSeq2000. Under the source paper's analysis protocol: SOAPnuke was used to process the raw data, with reads discarded if the reads contained adapters or uncalled bases, had a mean Phred below 15, or lacked an exact constant-primer or identifier match. High-quality paired reads were merged with COPE v1.2.5, and unique nucleotide sequences were defined as clonotypes. MiTCR v1.1 was used to align clonotypes to the IMGT TRBV, TRBD and TRBJ reference segments. The analysis was restricted to V-J combinations with a frequency above 0.0001, which together covered 98% to 99.2% of the repertoires. The TCS score was defined as F50 (clonal expansion) divided by E x V (chaos), with BLOSUM62-based TCRdist calculated between CDR3 peptides within each V-J. Welch's t-statistics and random forest reduced 500 to 650 V-J features to fewer than 15, which were used in a naive Bayes classifier (R e1071). TCRdb ran its own pipeline on the public reads, namely fastp trimming at Q25 and MiXCR clone calling, and kept in-frame beta chains. One record per CDR3 amino acid sequence lists the most common genes and DNA. The V and J calls, along with clone size, are taken from TCRdb and not from the paper's own processing. The sample table lists 400,000 or so distinct CDR3 sequences, 12% to 15% of them with a count of one. Jointly, the top ten make up roughly 19% of the sample.

Moderately to severely active disease, a Clinical Activity Score of at least 3, a NOSPECS grade of at least 4, and a duration under 3 months were present in ophthalmopathy patients. Patients with uncontrolled infections, other autoimmune diseases, pregnancy or lactation were excluded. Clinical symptoms, serum thyroxine and TRAb, thyroid ultrasound, and orbital computed tomography formed the basis for the diagnoses. Ficoll-Paque density gradient centrifugation was used to isolate PBMCs from 10 ml of fresh peripheral blood. Trizol reagent was used to extract total RNA, and RNA quality was then checked on an Agilent 2100 Bioanalyzer. The source is an older woman with Graves' ophthalmopathy. Sequencing was performed on blood.

CDR3 loop: CASSVEGWGETQYF. The DNA sequence is TGTGCCAGCAGCGTAGAGGGCTGGGGAGAGACCCAGTACTTC. The chain is assembled from TRBV9 and TRBJ2-5, with an unclear D gene assignment. A distance of 10 bases separates the germline ends of V and J, which lose 0 bases and 4 bases respectively. CDR1 and CDR2 (SGDLS, YYNGEE) derive from the germline V gene. The CDR3 runs 14 amino acids, cysteine and phenylalanine included. Only CDR3 DNA remains: 42 bases, in frame from the first base.